Below, one T cell receptor beta chain is given with its context. The immunoSEQ assay was v3.0, run at survey level. The table came from immunoSEQ multiplex PCR; TCRdb's copy has only in-frame clones and leaves some out. Found here are about 20,000 clones, around 92% of them singletons; the top ten hold about 7.2%. The data were obtained in a study of long-term antiretroviral therapy in people with HIV. The ends were cut back, 4 bases at V and 8 bases at J, with 12 bases in the middle. Germline CDR1 is SGHRS and CDR2 is YFSETQ. The CDR3 has 12 residues. PBMC samples from each donor numbered at least one pre-ART and at least two post-ART.

Sequencing was performed on unsorted PBMCs, taken 4.4 years after starting antiretroviral therapy. The V gene is TRBV5-1, the J gene TRBJ1-2; D is perhaps TRBD1 (5 bases). This receptor was obtained from a woman between 50 and 59 years old with HIV. The CDR3 sequence: CASSVRGDGYTF. DNA for the CDR3: TGCGCCAGCAGCGTGCGGGGGGACGGCTACACCTTC.